This T cell receptor beta chain stems from a study of T cells in Graves' hyperthyroidism and ophthalmopathy. Comment on this clonotype: Its antigen is currently unknown.

Using RNA transcripts as the source, TCR beta CDR3 regions were amplified. First-round RT-PCR targeting the TCR CDR3 was performed with the HTBI primer set. TCRdb redid the calling of the multiplex PCR reads with MiXCR, one entry per CDR3 protein. The sample carries about 350,000 distinct CDR3 sequences, about a sixth recorded once. Overall study findings and caveats: In blood, most of the thyroid clonotypes expanded above 0.001 were also present.

Germline V CDR1 and CDR2: LGHNA, YSLEER. Trimming took 5 bases from V and 0 from J, leaving 17 bases between them. This CDR3 is 16 amino acids long. The study included ophthalmopathy patients with Clinical Activity Score at least 3, NOSPECS grade at least 4 and duration under 3 months. This chain joins TRBV4-3 and TRBJ2-7; possible D gene TRBD1, 6 bases. This clonotype was obtained from a woman between 40 and 50 years old with Graves' ophthalmopathy. Sequenced material: blood. In nucleotides, the CDR3 is TGCGCCAGCAGCGGTGGCCGAACAGGGAGCTCCTACGAGCAGTACTTC. It encodes CASSGGRTGSSYEQYF.